This T cell receptor beta chain is drawn from a study of control samples from healthy donors and cancer patients. Method: immunoSEQ multiplex PCR; TCRdb's copy keeps in-frame clones and lacks some. The sample lists some 130,000 clones; over 85% were seen once. Germline loops: CDR1 SGHAT, CDR2 FQNNGV. The CDR3 is 14 amino acids. The trim removed 5 bases at V and 4 bases at J, leaving 5 bases unmatched. The source is a man between 25 and 39 years old in good health. The chain employs TRBV11-2 and TRBJ1-2, with 9 bases fitting TRBD1. The specimen was blood. CDR3 nucleotides: TGTGCCAGCAGCGCCCGACAGGGGGTCTATGGCTACACCTTC. Encoded protein: CASSARQGVYGYTF.